One sample yielded the 16 T cell receptor beta chains listed below, sequenced in a study of CD8+ T cells in alopecia areata. Isolated RNA was reverse transcribed into cDNA used as the sequencing template. Sequencing used immunoSEQ multiplex PCR; TCRdb keeps in-frame clones, though not all of them. Of 130,000 to 150,000 clones in the sample, roughly 44% were seen once. The source material was CD4+ T cells sorted from blood. The receptors stem from a human donor with alopecia areata.

This rearrangement joins TRBV30 to TRBJ2-1, with TRBD2 matching 7 bases. The trim removed 3 bases at V and 2 bases at J, leaving 7 bases unmatched. The CDR3 has 15 amino acids. The germline CDR1 and CDR2 sequences are GTSNPN and SVGIG (reference sequence). For the CDR3, the DNA is TGTGCCTGGAGATTGGGCGGGAGCCCCTACAATGAGCAGTTCTTC. It yields the protein CAWRLGGSPYNEQFF. The complete variable domain, with remaining parts taken from reference TRBV30 and TRBJ2-1, reads SQTIHQWPATLVQPVGSPLSLECTVEGTSNPNLYWYRQAAGRGLQLLFYSVGIGQISSEVPQNLSASRPQDRQFILSSKKLLLSDSGFYLCAWRLGGSPYNEQFFGPGTRLTVL.

The V call is TRBV5-1, the J call TRBJ2-1; no clear D. CDR1 is SGHRS, CDR2 YFSETQ, per germline. This CDR3 is 14 amino acids long. The germline V and J ends were trimmed by 1 base and 1 base, with 6 bases remaining between them. The CDR3 nucleotides are TGCGCCAGCAGCTTGAGGCTATCCTACAATGAGCAGTTCTTC. Protein: CASSLRLSYNEQFF.

V gene TRBV5-1 combines with J gene TRBJ1-2; 7 bases are a match to TRBD1. Germline CDR1 is SGHRS and CDR2 is YFSETQ. V was pared by 0 bases and J by 6 bases, with 5 bases of the junction left unmatched. CDR3 length: 14 residues. CDR3 coding DNA: TGCGCCAGCAGCTTGGAGGGGGCCTTTGATGGCTACACCTTC. Translation gives CASSLEGAFDGYTF. The whole variable domain, filled in from reference TRBV5-1 and TRBJ1-2, reads KAGVTQTPRYLIKTRGQQVTLSCSPISGHRSVSWYQQTPGQGLQFLFEYFSETQRNKGNFPGRFSGRQFSNSRSEMNVSTLELGDSALYLCASSLEGAFDGYTFGSGTRLTVV.

The chain links TRBV6-5 to TRBJ2-1; 11 nucleotides align to TRBD2. This CDR3 is 15 amino acids long. The V segment lost 8 bases and the J segment 6 bases; nucleotides outside the gene matches: 9. The germline V gene has CDR1 MNHEY and CDR2 SVGAGI. CDR3 region: CASSVLAGGGNEQFF. The CDR3 coding sequence is TGTGCCAGCTCCGTCCTAGCGGGAGGCGGCAATGAGCAGTTCTTC.

A few counts support this clone. The rearrangement links TRBV29-1 to TRBJ2-5; D is perhaps TRBD1 or TRBD2 (5 bases each). This CDR3 region has 13 residues. V lost 4 bases and J 5 bases, leaving 14 bases between the germline ends. CDR1 is SQVTM, CDR2 ANQGSEA, per germline. DNA of the CDR3: TGCAGCGTTGCCGGGACCCAAGGGGAGACCCAGTACTTC. This codes for CSVAGTQGETQYF. Based on the CDR3 plus reference TRBV29-1 and TRBJ2-5, the full variable domain is SAVISQKPSRDICQRGTSLTIQCQVDSQVTMMFWYRQQPGQSLTLIATANQGSEATYESGFVIDKFPISRPNLTFSTLTVSNMSPEDSSIYLCSVAGTQGETQYFGPGTRLLVL.

This clone came up many times. The gene calls are TRBV5-8 and TRBJ2-5, with D hard to call. Germline V gene sequence: CDR1 SGHTS, CDR2 YDEGEE. The germline V and J ends were trimmed by 2 bases and 5 bases, with 7 bases remaining between them. The CDR3 is 12 amino acids. CDR3 protein: CASSFDVETQYF. The CDR3 DNA follows: TGTGCCAGCAGCTTTGATGTGGAGACCCAGTACTTC.

The gene calls are TRBV5-1 and TRBJ2-1; the D gene is possibly TRBD2 (5 bases). V lost 10 bases to trimming and J lost 1 base, with 12 bases between them. CDR3 length: 13 amino acids. The germline V gene has CDR1 SGHRS and CDR2 YFSETQ. The CDR3 coding sequence is TGCGCCGTGCGGGTTTTGTCCTACAATGAGCAGTTCTTC. This sequence encodes CAVRVLSYNEQFF.

This clone was seen more than once but under ten times. The gene calls are TRBV29-1 and TRBJ1-2, with unresolved D. Germline loops: CDR1 SQVTM, CDR2 ANQGSEA. The V gene lost 3 bases and the J gene lost 0 bases, with 8 bases spanning the gap. The CDR3 consists of 13 residues. The CDR3 region is CSVEAPANYGYTF. As DNA, the CDR3 is TGCAGCGTTGAGGCCCCTGCTAACTATGGCTACACCTTC. Filled out from reference TRBV29-1 and TRBJ1-2, the complete variable domain reads SAVISQKPSRDICQRGTSLTIQCQVDSQVTMMFWYRQQPGQSLTLIATANQGSEATYESGFVIDKFPISRPNLTFSTLTVSNMSPEDSSIYLCSVEAPANYGYTFGSGTRLTVV.

The rearrangement joins TRBV30 to TRBJ2-2; 9 bases are a match to TRBD2. CDR3 length equals 16 residues. V trimming: 5 bases; J trimming: 6 bases; junction bases outside the gene matches: 13. Germline lookup yields CDR1 GTSNPN and CDR2 SVGIG (reference sequence). CDR3 residues: CAWDTKVAGAPGELFF. For the CDR3, the DNA is TGTGCCTGGGACACTAAAGTAGCGGGAGCTCCCGGGGAGCTGTTTTTT.

The count of this clone is one. Other nucleotide sequences from this sample produce the same CDR3. This chain uses TRBV5-1 with TRBJ1-1; D ambiguous. V was shortened by 0 bases and J by 2 bases, with 5 bases between the two germline ends. The CDR3 contains 13 residues. Germline assignment: CDR1 SGHRS and CDR2 YFSETQ. CDR3 residues: CASSLAENTEAFF. The CDR3 bases are TGCGCCAGCAGCTTGGCAGAAAACACTGAAGCTTTCTTT.

The rearrangement links TRBV30 to TRBJ1-5; possible D gene TRBD1, 6 bases. The CDR3 totals 14 residues. Trimming shortened V by 5 bases and J by 3 bases, and 14 bases separated the two germline ends. Germline V gene lookup returns CDR1 GTSNPN and CDR2 SVGIG (reference sequence). CDR3 sequence reads: CAWGGRRNNQPQHF. DNA of the CDR3: TGTGCCTGGGGGGGGCGACGGAACAATCAGCCCCAGCATTTT.

This chain joins TRBV4-1 and TRBJ2-7; D is possibly TRBD2 (6 bases). Germline V gene data show CDR1 as MGHRA and CDR2 as YSYEKL. V was shortened by 1 base and J by 7 bases, with 14 bases between the two germline ends. The CDR3 is 14 amino acids. The DNA of the CDR3 is TGCGCCAGCAGCCAAGGGGAGGTTGTGGGGGAGCAGTACTTC. This codes for CASSQGEVVGEQYF.

The rearrangement joins TRBV6-5 to TRBJ2-3; 9 bases match TRBD1. Germline V gives CDR1 MNHEY, CDR2 SVGAGI. This CDR3 region has 15 residues. Losses at the gene ends were 6 bases for V and 2 bases for J; bases not matched to a gene: 6. CDR3 nucleotides: TGTGCCAGCAGCCGAGACAGGGGGTACACAGATACGCAGTATTTT. Translation gives CASSRDRGYTDTQYF.

The V gene is TRBV14, the J gene TRBJ2-1; D gene ambiguous. Deletions cut 3 bases from V and 0 bases from J, with 18 bases between. Germline lookup yields CDR1 SGHDN and CDR2 FVKESK. This CDR3 has 18 amino acids. This CDR3 is CASSHLPPGVSSYNEQFF. In DNA form, the CDR3 reads TGTGCCAGCAGCCACTTGCCTCCCGGAGTCAGCTCCTACAATGAGCAGTTCTTC.

The CDR3 region is CASRSGSRLNQPQHF. The CDR3 DNA reads as TGTGCCAGTAGGTCCGGCAGCCGACTAAATCAGCCCCAGCATTTT. This chain uses TRBV19 with TRBJ1-5; D is uncertain. V was shortened by 6 bases and J by 4 bases, with 16 bases between the two germline ends. The CDR3 totals 15 residues. The germline CDR1 and CDR2 sequences are LNHDA and SQIVND (reference sequence).

The chain uses TRBV5-1 and TRBJ2-1; D uncertain. Germline V lookup: CDR1 SGHRS, CDR2 YFSETQ. The CDR3 is made up of 13 amino acids. Between the trimmed V and J ends, which lost 2 bases and 3 bases, there was a span of 6 bases. The CDR3 loop is CASSFSDYNEQFF. The CDR3 bases are TGCGCCAGCAGCTTTTCAGACTACAATGAGCAGTTCTTC.